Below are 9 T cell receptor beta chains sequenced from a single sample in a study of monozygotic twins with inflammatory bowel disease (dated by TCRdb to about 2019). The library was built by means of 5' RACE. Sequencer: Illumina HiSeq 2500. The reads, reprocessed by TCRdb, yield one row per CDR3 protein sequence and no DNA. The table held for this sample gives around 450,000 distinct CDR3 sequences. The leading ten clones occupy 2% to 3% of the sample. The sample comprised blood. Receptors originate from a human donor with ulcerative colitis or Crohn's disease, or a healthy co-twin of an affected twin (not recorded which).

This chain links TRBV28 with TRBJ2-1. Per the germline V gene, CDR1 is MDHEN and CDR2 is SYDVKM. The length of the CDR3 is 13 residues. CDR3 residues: CASSLERKNEQFF. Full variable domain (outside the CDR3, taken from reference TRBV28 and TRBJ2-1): DVKVTQSSRYLVKRTGEKVFLECVQDMDHENMFWYRQDPGLGLRLIYFSYDVKMKEKGDIPEGYSVSREKKERFSLILESASTNQTSMYLCASSLERKNEQFFGPGTRLTVL.

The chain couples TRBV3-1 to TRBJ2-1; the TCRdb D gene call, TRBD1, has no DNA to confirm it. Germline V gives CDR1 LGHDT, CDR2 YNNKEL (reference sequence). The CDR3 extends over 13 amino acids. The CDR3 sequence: CASSPVPDNEQFF.

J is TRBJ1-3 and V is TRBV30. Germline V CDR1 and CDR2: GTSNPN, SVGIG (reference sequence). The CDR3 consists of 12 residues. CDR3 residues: CAWKGKGNTIYF.

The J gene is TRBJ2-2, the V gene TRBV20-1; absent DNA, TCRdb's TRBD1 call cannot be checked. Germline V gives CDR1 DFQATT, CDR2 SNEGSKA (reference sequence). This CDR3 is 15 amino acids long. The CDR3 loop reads CSASQGNVNTGELFF.

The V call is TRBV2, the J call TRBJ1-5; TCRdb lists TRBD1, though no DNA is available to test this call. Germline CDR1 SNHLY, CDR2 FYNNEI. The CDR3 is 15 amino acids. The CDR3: CASRRGQGGSQPQHF.

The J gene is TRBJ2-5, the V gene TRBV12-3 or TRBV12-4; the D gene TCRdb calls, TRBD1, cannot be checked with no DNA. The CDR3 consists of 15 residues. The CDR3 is CASSLALMGGETQYF.

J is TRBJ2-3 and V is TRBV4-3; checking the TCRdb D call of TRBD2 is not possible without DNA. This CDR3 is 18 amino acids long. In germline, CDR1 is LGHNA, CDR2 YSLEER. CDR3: CASSQGGTSSLSADTQYF.

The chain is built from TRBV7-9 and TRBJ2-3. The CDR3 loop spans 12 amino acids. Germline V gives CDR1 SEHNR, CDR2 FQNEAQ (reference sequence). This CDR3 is CASSRTVDTQYF.

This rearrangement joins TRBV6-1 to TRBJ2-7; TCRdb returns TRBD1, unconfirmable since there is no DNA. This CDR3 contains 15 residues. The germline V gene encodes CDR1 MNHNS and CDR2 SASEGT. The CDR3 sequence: CASSLSGTGDYEQYF.